This T cell receptor beta chain was retrieved from a study of blood T cell repertoires in COVID-19. CDR1 is MDHEN, CDR2 SYDVKM, per germline. V was clipped by 4 bases and J by 4 bases; unmatched bases: 9. The CDR3 sequence is 15 residues long. Assay: immunoSEQ multiplex PCR; the TCRdb copy retains only in-frame clones and omits some. The data contain about 400,000 clones, roughly 87% of them seen just once; the ten biggest clones take up approximately 2%. The J gene is TRBJ1-2, the V gene TRBV28; 7 nucleotides match TRBD1. What was sequenced was PBMCs or T cells enriched from blood (not recorded which). This TCR was sampled from a woman between 18 and 29 years old with acute COVID-19. CDR3 in amino acids: CASSYPQGGGYGYTF. CDR3 sequence (DNA): TGTGCCAGCAGTTATCCCCAAGGGGGCGGCTATGGCTACACCTTC.